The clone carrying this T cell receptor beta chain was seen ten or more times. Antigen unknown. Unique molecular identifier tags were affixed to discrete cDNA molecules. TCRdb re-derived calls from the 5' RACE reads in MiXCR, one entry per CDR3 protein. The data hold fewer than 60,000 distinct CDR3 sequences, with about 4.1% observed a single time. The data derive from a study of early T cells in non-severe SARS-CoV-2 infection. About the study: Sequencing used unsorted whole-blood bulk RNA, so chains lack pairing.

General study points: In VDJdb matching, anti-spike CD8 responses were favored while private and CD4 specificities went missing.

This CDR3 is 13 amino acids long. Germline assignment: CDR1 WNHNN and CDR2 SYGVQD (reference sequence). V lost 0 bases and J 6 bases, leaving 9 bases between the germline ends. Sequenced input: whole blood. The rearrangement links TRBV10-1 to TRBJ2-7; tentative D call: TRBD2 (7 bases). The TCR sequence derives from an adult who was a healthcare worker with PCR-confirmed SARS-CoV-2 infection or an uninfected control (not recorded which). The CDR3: CASSESGGREQYF. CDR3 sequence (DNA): TGCGCCAGCAGTGAGTCGGGGGGGCGCGAGCAGTACTTC.